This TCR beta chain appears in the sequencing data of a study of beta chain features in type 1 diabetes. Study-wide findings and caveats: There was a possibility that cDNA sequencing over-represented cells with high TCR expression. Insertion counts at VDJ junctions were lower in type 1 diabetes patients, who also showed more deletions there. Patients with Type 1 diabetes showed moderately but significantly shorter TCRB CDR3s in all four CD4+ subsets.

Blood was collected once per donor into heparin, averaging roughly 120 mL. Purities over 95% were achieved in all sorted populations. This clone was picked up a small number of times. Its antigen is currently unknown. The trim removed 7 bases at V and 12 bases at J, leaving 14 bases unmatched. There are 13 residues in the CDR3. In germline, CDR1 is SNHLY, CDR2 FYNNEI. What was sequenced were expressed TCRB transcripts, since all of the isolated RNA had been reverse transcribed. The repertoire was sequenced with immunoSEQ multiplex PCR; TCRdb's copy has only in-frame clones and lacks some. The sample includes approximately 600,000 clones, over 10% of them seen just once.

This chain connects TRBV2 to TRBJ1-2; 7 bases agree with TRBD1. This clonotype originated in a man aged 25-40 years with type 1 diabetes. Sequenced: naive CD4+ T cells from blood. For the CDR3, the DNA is TGTGCCAGCATCCCCCAGGGCAGGGGGGCTAACACCTTC. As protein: CASIPQGRGANTF.